The clone carrying this T cell receptor (beta chain) was observed at least ten times. The data originate from a study of blood T cell repertoires in COVID-19. Under the authors' procedure: Quantification of nucleated cells was approximated via reference gene primer amplification. Assay used: immunoSEQ multiplex PCR; TCRdb lists only in-frame clones, some missing. The V and J calls and clone size are taken from that table; D and trimming were inferred from the DNA. The data show fewer than 30,000 clones, around 72% seen once. Between the trimmed V and J ends, which lost 2 bases and 5 bases, there was a span of 15 bases. Germline CDR1 is MNHEY and CDR2 is SVGAGI. The CDR3 is made up of 15 amino acids.

Material: peripheral blood. The sequence derives from a boy aged 2 to 10 with active or convalescent COVID-19. This chain links TRBV6-5 with TRBJ1-1; the D gene is possibly TRBD1 (6 bases). DNA of the CDR3: TGTGCCAGCAGTTACAATTCAGGGGAAATGACTGAAGCTTTCTTT. Its protein is CASSYNSGEMTEAFF.